Listed below are T cell receptor beta chains from one sample, sequenced in a study of shared clonotypes between healthy human individuals. Method: immunoSEQ multiplex PCR; TCRdb's copy keeps in-frame clones and lacks some. This sample has 660,000 or so clones, with approximately 96% found just once. Sequencing was performed on naive CD8+ T cells sorted from blood. These receptors were taken from a woman aged 25 to 45 in good health. Both conserved end residues are part of each CDR3. The order of the fields is V gene, D gene, J gene, clone size, CDR3 DNA, CDR3 protein. The D gene is left open where the match is weak. Some rows have no size entry. The others give once, few or many, or a class for an expanded clone.

V gene: TRBV28
D gene: NA
J gene: TRBJ1-4
clone size: NA
CDR3 DNA: TGTGCCAGCAGTTCCCTCGACAGCGATGAAAAACTGTTTTTT
CDR3 protein: CASSSLDSDEKLFF

V gene: TRBV5-4
D gene: NA
J gene: TRBJ2-7
clone size: once
CDR3 DNA: TGTGCCAGCAGCTTCGACAAGAGCTCCTACGAGCAGTACTTC
CDR3 protein: CASSFDKSSYEQYF

V gene: TRBV4-1
D gene: NA
J gene: TRBJ2-2
clone size: NA
CDR3 DNA: TGCGCCAGCAGCCAAGCGAGCCAGGCCGGGGAGCTGTTTTTT
CDR3 protein: CASSQASQAGELFF

V gene: TRBV27
D gene: TRBD1
J gene: TRBJ1-1
clone size: NA
CDR3 DNA: TGTGCCAGCAGTTTATCAGGGGACAGGGAAGCTTTCTTT
CDR3 protein: CASSLSGDREAFF

V gene: TRBV15
D gene: NA
J gene: TRBJ2-1
clone size: NA
CDR3 DNA: TGTGCCACCAGCAGAGCGGACAGTCCCTACAATGAGCAGTTCTTC
CDR3 protein: CATSRADSPYNEQFF

V gene: TRBV19
D gene: NA
J gene: TRBJ2-2
clone size: NA
CDR3 DNA: TGTGCCAGTAGTATTACACATACCGGGGAGCTGTTTTTT
CDR3 protein: CASSITHTGELFF

V gene: TRBV7-9
D gene: TRBD1
J gene: TRBJ2-1
clone size: once
CDR3 DNA: TGTGCCAGCAGCTTAGGGGGGGGACAGGGATACAATGAGCAGTTCTTC
CDR3 protein: CASSLGGGQGYNEQFF

V gene: TRBV15
D gene: NA
J gene: TRBJ1-5
clone size: NA
CDR3 DNA: TGTGCCACCAGCAGAATCCCTGGGGGCAATCAGCCCCAGCATTTT
CDR3 protein: CATSRIPGGNQPQHF

V gene: TRBV9
D gene: NA
J gene: TRBJ2-7
clone size: NA
CDR3 DNA: TGTGCCAGCAGCCCCGGGACTGGCTACGAGCAGTACTTC
CDR3 protein: CASSPGTGYEQYF

V gene: TRBV28
D gene: NA
J gene: TRBJ1-3
clone size: NA
CDR3 DNA: TGTGCCAGCAGTTTTCCAGGGACTGGAAACACCATATATTTT
CDR3 protein: CASSFPGTGNTIYF

V gene: TRBV27
D gene: TRBD1
J gene: TRBJ2-7
clone size: NA
CDR3 DNA: TGTGCCAGCAGTTCGGACAGGGGTTTCTACGAGCAGTACTTC
CDR3 protein: CASSSDRGFYEQYF

V gene: TRBV11-2
D gene: NA
J gene: TRBJ2-1
clone size: NA
CDR3 DNA: TGTGCCAGCAGCTTAGGGGCCGGGGGTTCTGAGCAGTTCTTC
CDR3 protein: CASSLGAGGSEQFF

V gene: TRBV11-2
D gene: NA
J gene: TRBJ2-7
clone size: NA
CDR3 DNA: TGTGCCAGCAGCTTAGATCTGCGGATCCAAAGCTCCTACGAGCAGTACTTC
CDR3 protein: CASSLDLRIQSSYEQYF

V gene: TRBV28
D gene: NA
J gene: TRBJ1-2
clone size: NA
CDR3 DNA: TGTGCCAGCAGTTCCCCCCGGGTGGTAAATGGATGGTATGGCTACACCTTC
CDR3 protein: CASSSPRVVNGWYGYTF

V gene: TRBV29-1
D gene: TRBD2
J gene: TRBJ2-7
clone size: NA
CDR3 DNA: TGCAGCGCGACGCTAGCGGGCGGACCCTACGAGCAGTACTTC
CDR3 protein: CSATLAGGPYEQYF

V gene: TRBV19
D gene: NA
J gene: TRBJ2-7
clone size: NA
CDR3 DNA: TGTGCCAGTAGTATTTCGGCTTTCTCCTACGAGCAGTACTTC
CDR3 protein: CASSISAFSYEQYF

V gene: TRBV7-8
D gene: NA
J gene: TRBJ2-7
clone size: NA
CDR3 DNA: TGTGCCAGCAGCTTGATGGACCGAGGGTGGTACGAGCAGTACTTC
CDR3 protein: CASSLMDRGWYEQYF

V gene: TRBV27
D gene: NA
J gene: TRBJ2-1
clone size: NA
CDR3 DNA: TGTGCCAGCAGTCCTGGCAGGGCCTACAATGAGCAGTTCTTC
CDR3 protein: CASSPGRAYNEQFF

V gene: TRBV19
D gene: NA
J gene: TRBJ1-2
clone size: NA
CDR3 DNA: TGTGCCACCCTAAAAGGGTTAGGCTATGGCTACACCTTC
CDR3 protein: CATLKGLGYGYTF

V gene: TRBV29-1
D gene: NA
J gene: TRBJ2-7
clone size: NA
CDR3 DNA: TGCAGCGTTGCCGGGACATTGGTCTCCTACGAGCAGTACTTC
CDR3 protein: CSVAGTLVSYEQYF

V gene: TRBV29-1
D gene: NA
J gene: TRBJ2-2
clone size: NA
CDR3 DNA: TGCAGCGTTGAAGATTGGACGACGGCCACCGGGGAGCTGTTTTTT
CDR3 protein: CSVEDWTTATGELFF

V gene: TRBV9
D gene: TRBD2
J gene: TRBJ2-2
clone size: NA
CDR3 DNA: TGTGCCAGCATGTCGGCGGGAGGGCCTGGGGAGCTGTTTTTT
CDR3 protein: CASMSAGGPGELFF

V gene: TRBV6-5
D gene: NA
J gene: TRBJ1-4
clone size: NA
CDR3 DNA: TGTGCCAGCACCACCGAAGCCGGGGAACTGTTTTTT
CDR3 protein: CASTTEAGELFF

V gene: TRBV27
D gene: NA
J gene: TRBJ2-2
clone size: NA
CDR3 DNA: TGTGCCAGCAGTTTATTCGGGGAGCTGTTTTTT
CDR3 protein: CASSLFGELFF

V gene: TRBV11-2
D gene: TRBD2
J gene: TRBJ2-5
clone size: NA
CDR3 DNA: TGTGCCAGCAGCTTGGCAGCGGGAGGGAGGGAGACCCAGTACTTC
CDR3 protein: CASSLAAGGRETQYF

V gene: TRBV9
D gene: NA
J gene: TRBJ2-2
clone size: NA
CDR3 DNA: TGTGCCAGCAGCGTGCCGAGTGGTACCGGGGAGCTGTTTTTT
CDR3 protein: CASSVPSGTGELFF

V gene: TRBV7-3
D gene: TRBD2
J gene: TRBJ2-1
clone size: NA
CDR3 DNA: TGTGCCAGCAGCCCTAGAGAAGGACTAGCGATAAATGAGCAGTTCTTC
CDR3 protein: CASSPREGLAINEQFF